The present T cell receptor (beta chain) was sequenced within a study of T-cell reconstitution after alpha-beta-depleted transplantation in children. Worth noting for this clonotype: Its matching antigen is unknown.

Germline CDR1 WSHSY, CDR2 SAAADI. The CDR3 loop spans 12 amino acids. The J segment lost 8 bases and the V segment lost 2 bases, leaving 2 bases of the junction unmatched. General study points: From surviving recipient T cells and thymic progenitors came the high day-60 TCRbeta diversity observed in some patients. One year post-transplant, T-cell counts and diversity were largely derived from T cells produced anew. Reported findings indicate that, about two months after transplant, alpha-beta T cells came from several hundred expanded clones, which were derived from non-depleted graft cells.

It was with unique molecular identifiers that the TCRbeta library was prepared. Using its own MiXCR run on the PCR reads, TCRdb lists one record per CDR3 protein. In the table there are hundreds of thousands of distinct CDR3 sequences, around 15% of which are singletons. The sequence came from a male patient under 18 who had a stem cell transplant for acute lymphoblastic leukemia, so the T cells may come from the graft donor. The sample was PBMCs, mostly from graft donor cells, taken 360 days after TCRalphabeta/CD19-depleted stem cell transplant. The gene calls are TRBV10-2 and TRBJ1-2; 7 nucleotides agree with TRBD1. The CDR3 spells CASSEQGVGYTF. Written as DNA, the CDR3 is TGCGCCAGCAGTGAGCAGGGGGTGGGCTACACCTTC.